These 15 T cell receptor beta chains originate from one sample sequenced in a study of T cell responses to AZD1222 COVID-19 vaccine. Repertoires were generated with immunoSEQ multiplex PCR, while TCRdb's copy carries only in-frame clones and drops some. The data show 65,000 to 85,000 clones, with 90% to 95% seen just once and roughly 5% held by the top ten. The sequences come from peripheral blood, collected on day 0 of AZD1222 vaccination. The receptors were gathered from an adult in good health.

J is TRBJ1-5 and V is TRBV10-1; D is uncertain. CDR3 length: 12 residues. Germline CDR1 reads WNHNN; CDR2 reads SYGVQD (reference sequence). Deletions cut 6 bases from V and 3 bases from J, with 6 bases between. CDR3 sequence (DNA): TGCGCCAGCAGCGAGCTCAATCAGCCCCAGCATTTT. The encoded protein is CASSELNQPQHF.

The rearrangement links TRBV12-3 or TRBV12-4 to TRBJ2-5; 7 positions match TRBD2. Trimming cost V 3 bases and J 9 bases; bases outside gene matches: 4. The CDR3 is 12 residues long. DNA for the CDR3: TGTGCCAGCAGTTTTGTACTAGCGCCCCAGTACTTC. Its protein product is CASSFVLAPQYF.

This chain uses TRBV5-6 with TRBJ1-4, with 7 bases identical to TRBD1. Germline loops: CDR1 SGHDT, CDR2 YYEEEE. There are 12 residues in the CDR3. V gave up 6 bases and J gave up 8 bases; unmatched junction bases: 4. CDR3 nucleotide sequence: TGTGCCAGCAACAGGGGAGGAGAAAAACTGTTTTTT. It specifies CASNRGGEKLFF.

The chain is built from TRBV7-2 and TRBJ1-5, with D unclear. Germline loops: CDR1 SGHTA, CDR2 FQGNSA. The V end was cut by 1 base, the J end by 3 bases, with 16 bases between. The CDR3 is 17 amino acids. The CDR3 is CASSLGIFGGINQPQHF. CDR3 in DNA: TGTGCCAGCAGCTTAGGTATTTTTGGAGGAATCAATCAGCCCCAGCATTTT.

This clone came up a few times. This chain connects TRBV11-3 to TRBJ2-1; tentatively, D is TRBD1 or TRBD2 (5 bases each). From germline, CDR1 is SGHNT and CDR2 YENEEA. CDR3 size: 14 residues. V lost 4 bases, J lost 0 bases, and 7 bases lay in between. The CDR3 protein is CASSSGLSYNEQFF. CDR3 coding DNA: TGTGCCAGCAGCTCGGGGCTCTCCTACAATGAGCAGTTCTTC. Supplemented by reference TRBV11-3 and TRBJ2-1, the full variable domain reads EAGVVQSPRYKIIEKKQPVAFWCNPISGHNTLYWYLQNLGQGPELLIRYENEEAVDDSQLPKDRFSAERLKGVDSTLKIQPAELGDSAVYLCASSSGLSYNEQFFGPGTRLTVL.

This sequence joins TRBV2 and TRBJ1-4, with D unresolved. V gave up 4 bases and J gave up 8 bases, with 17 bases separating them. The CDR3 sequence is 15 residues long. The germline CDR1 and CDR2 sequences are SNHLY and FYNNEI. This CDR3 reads CASSVTTGLREKLFF. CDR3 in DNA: TGTGCCAGCAGTGTCACGACGGGTCTACGCGAAAAACTGTTTTTT.

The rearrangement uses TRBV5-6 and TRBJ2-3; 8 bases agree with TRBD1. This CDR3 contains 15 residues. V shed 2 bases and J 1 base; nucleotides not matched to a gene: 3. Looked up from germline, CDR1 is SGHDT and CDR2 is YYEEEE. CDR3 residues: CASSFRGQGTDTQYF. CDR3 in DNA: TGTGCCAGCAGCTTTAGGGGACAGGGCACAGATACGCAGTATTTT.

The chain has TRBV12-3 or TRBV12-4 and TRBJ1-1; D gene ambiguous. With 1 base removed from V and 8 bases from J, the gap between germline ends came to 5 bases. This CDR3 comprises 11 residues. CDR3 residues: CASSLGIEAFF. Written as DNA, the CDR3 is TGTGCCAGCAGTTTAGGAATCGAAGCTTTCTTT.

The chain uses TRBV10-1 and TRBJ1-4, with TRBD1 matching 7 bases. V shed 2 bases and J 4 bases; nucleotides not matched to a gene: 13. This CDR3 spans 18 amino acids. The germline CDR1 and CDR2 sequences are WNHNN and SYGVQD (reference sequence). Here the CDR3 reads CASSEPGRGPLGNEKLFF. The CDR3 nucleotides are TGCGCCAGCAGTGAGCCCGGGAGGGGGCCCTTAGGTAATGAAAAACTGTTTTTT.

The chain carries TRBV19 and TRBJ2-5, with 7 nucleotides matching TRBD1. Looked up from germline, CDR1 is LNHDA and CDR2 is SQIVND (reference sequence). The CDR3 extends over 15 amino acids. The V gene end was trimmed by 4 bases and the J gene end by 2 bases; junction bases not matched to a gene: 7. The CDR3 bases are TGTGCCAGTAGTACAGGGGACAGATTTCAAGAGACCCAGTACTTC. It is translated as CASSTGDRFQETQYF.

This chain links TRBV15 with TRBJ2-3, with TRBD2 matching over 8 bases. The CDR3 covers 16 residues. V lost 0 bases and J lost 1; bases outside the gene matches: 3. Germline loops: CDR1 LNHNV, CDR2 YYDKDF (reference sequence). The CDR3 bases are TGTGCCACCAGCAGAGATCGAGCGGGGGGCACAGATACGCAGTATTTT. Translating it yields CATSRDRAGGTDTQYF.

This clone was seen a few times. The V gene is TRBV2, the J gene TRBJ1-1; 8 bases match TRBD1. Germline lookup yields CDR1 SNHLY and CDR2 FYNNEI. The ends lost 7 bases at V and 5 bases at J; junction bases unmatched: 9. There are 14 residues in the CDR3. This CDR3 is CASILTGGGTEAFF. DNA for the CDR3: TGTGCCAGCATTCTTACAGGGGGTGGGACTGAAGCTTTCTTT.

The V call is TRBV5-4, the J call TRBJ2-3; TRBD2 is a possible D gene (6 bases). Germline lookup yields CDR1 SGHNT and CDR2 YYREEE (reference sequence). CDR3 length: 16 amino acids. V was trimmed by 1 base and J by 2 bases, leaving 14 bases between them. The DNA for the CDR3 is TGTGCCAGCAGCTTGAGGGTAGGAGGGCCCACAGATACGCAGTATTTT. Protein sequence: CASSLRVGGPTDTQYF.

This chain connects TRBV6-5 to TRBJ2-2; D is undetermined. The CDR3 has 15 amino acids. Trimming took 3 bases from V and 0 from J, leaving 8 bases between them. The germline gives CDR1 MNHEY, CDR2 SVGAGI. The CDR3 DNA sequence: TGTGCCAGCAGTTATAGGGCTTCGAACACCGGGGAGCTGTTTTTT. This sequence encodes CASSYRASNTGELFF.

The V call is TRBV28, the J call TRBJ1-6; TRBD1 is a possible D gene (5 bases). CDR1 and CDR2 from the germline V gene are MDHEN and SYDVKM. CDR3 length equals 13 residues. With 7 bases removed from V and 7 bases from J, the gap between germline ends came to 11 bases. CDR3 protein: CASTPTANSPLHF. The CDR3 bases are TGTGCCAGCACCCCGACAGCGAATTCACCCCTCCACTTT.